The 20 T cell receptor beta chains reported below all come from one sample, sequenced in a study of beta chain features in type 1 diabetes. General observations from the study: In all four CD4+ subsets, TCRB CDR3 length was significantly, moderately reduced in type 1 diabetes.

The antigens of these receptors remain unknown. Every isolated RNA sample was fully reverse transcribed, so sequencing captured expressed TCRB transcripts. Assay: immunoSEQ multiplex PCR; the TCRdb copy retains only in-frame clones and omits some. In the table there are approximately 730,000 clones, roughly an eighth of which are singletons. The sequencing sample was made of naive CD4+ T cells from blood. These receptors all come from a young man with type 1 diabetes.

This clone has a handful of counts. The chain employs TRBV30 and TRBJ2-5; either TRBD1 or TRBD2 may fit D (5 bases each). There are 13 residues in the CDR3. The V end was cut by 1 base, the J end by 1 base, with 7 bases between. Germline CDR1 reads GTSNPN; CDR2 reads SVGIG (reference sequence). CDR3 sequence reads: CAWSAGLQETQYF. CDR3 DNA sequence: TGTGCCTGGAGTGCGGGGCTCCAAGAGACCCAGTACTTC. Complete variable domain (other parts from reference TRBV30 and TRBJ2-5): SQTIHQWPATLVQPVGSPLSLECTVEGTSNPNLYWYRQAAGRGLQLLFYSVGIGQISSEVPQNLSASRPQDRQFILSSKKLLLSDSGFYLCAWSAGLQETQYFGPGTRLLVL.

A remark on this clone: The same CDR3 arises from other DNA sequences in this sample as well. This chain links TRBV30 with TRBJ2-7; perhaps TRBD2 as D (5 bases). Trimming cost V 0 bases and J 3 bases, with 6 bases left between them. The CDR3 is 12 amino acids. Per germline, CDR1 GTSNPN and CDR2 SVGIG (reference sequence). The CDR3, as DNA: TGTGCCTGGAGTGTAGAGGGCTACGAGCAGTACTTC. As protein: CAWSVEGYEQYF.

V is TRBV30 and J is TRBJ1-4; D gene unclear. The V end was cut by 7 bases, the J end by 0 bases, with 12 bases between. The CDR3 loop spans 14 amino acids. Looked up from germline, CDR1 is GTSNPN and CDR2 is SVGIG (reference sequence). The CDR3, as DNA: TGTGCCTCCCGCGGCGCAGCAACTAATGAAAAACTGTTTTTT. This sequence encodes CASRGAATNEKLFF.

This clone was counted only a few times. The gene calls are TRBV10-3 and TRBJ2-3; TRBD2 aligns across 9 bases. Germline CDR1 ENHRY, CDR2 SYGVKD. J was trimmed by 9 bases and V by 4 bases; bases with no gene match: 14. The CDR3 runs 16 residues. The DNA of the CDR3 is TGTGCCATCAGTGGTGAGGGAGCGGGGGGTGTCGGGACGCAGTATTTT. Protein: CAISGEGAGGVGTQYF.

The rearrangement joins TRBV25-1 to TRBJ2-5; TRBD1 or TRBD2 may be the D gene (6 bases each). The germline V gene encodes CDR1 MGHDK and CDR2 SYGVNS. Trimming cost V 1 base and J 3 bases, with 12 bases left between them. The CDR3 consists of 15 residues. CDR3 in amino acids: CASSELGGGKETQYF. The CDR3 nucleotides are TGTGCCAGCAGTGAATTGGGGGGCGGAAAAGAGACCCAGTACTTC.

The V and J genes are TRBV10-3 and TRBJ1-2; maybe TRBD1 (6 bases). V lost 7 bases and J 3 bases, leaving 15 bases between the germline ends. Germline V gives CDR1 ENHRY, CDR2 SYGVKD. The CDR3 consists of 14 residues. The CDR3 sequence is CAINKQGWDYGYTF. CDR3 in DNA: TGTGCCATCAACAAACAGGGATGGGACTATGGCTACACCTTC.

The chain couples TRBV6-6 to TRBJ2-1; D not certain. V dropped 2 bases and J dropped 9 bases, with 5 bases sitting between them. Germline CDR1 and CDR2: MNHNY and SVGAGI (reference sequence). CDR3 length: 11 amino acids. The CDR3 sequence is CASSYQTEQFF. The CDR3 DNA reads TGTGCCAGCAGTTACCAGACTGAGCAGTTCTTC.

A few counts support this clone. The chain employs TRBV7-9 and TRBJ1-4; D possibly corresponds to TRBD1 (5 bases). V was pared by 5 bases and J by 10 bases, with 17 bases between. The CDR3 consists of 14 residues. Germline V CDR1 and CDR2: SEHNR, FQNEAQ (reference sequence). The DNA for the CDR3 is TGTGCCAGCAGCACCGGGACTATGGCCGTAAAACTGTTTTTT. This encodes CASSTGTMAVKLFF.

The sample holds a few counts of this clone. V usage is TRBV18 and J usage is TRBJ2-7; D may be TRBD1 (7 bases). Germline lookup yields CDR1 KGHSH and CDR2 LQKENI. Between the trimmed V and J ends, which lost 1 base and 5 bases, there was a span of 15 bases. The CDR3 spans 15 residues. The DNA for the CDR3 is TGTGCCAGCTCACCACTTCATCAGGGGGGTAACGAGCAGTACTTC. This translates into CASSPLHQGGNEQYF. Together with reference TRBV18 and TRBJ2-7, the CDR3 gives the full variable domain: NAGVMQNPRHLVRRRGQEARLRCSPMKGHSHVYWYRQLPEEGLKFMVYLQKENIIDESGMPKERFSAEFPKEGPSILRIQQVVRGDSAAYFCASSPLHQGGNEQYFGPGTRLTVT.

The V call is TRBV15, the J call TRBJ1-1, with D hard to call. V lost 0 bases and J 0 bases, leaving 11 bases between the germline ends. The CDR3 runs 16 residues. Germline-derived CDR1 and CDR2 are LNHNV and YYDKDF (reference sequence). CDR3 amino acids: CATSRELPIMNTEAFF. For the CDR3, the DNA is TGTGCCACCAGCAGAGAATTGCCTATCATGAACACTGAAGCTTTCTTT.

This chain joins TRBV15 and TRBJ2-5, with TRBD1 identical over 9 bases. Germline V gene data show CDR1 as LNHNV and CDR2 as YYDKDF (reference sequence). There are 14 residues in the CDR3. After removal of 3 bases from V and 4 bases from J, the junction contained 3 bases not matched to a gene. The CDR3: CATSRGQGGETQYF. The CDR3 DNA sequence: TGTGCCACCAGCAGGGGACAGGGCGGAGAGACCCAGTACTTC. The variable domain in full, completed from reference TRBV15 and TRBJ2-5, reads DAMVIQNPRYQVTQFGKPVTLSCSQTLNHNVMYWYQQKSSQAPKLLFHYYDKDFNNEADTPDNFQSRRPNTSFCFLDIRSPGLGDTAMYLCATSRGQGGETQYFGPGTRLLVL.

This clone appeared a few times. This chain uses TRBV29-1 with TRBJ1-2; 7 nucleotides align to TRBD1. The CDR3 has 15 amino acids. The V and J ends lost 1 base and 6 bases, in that order; junction bases with no gene match: 11. The germline V gene has CDR1 SQVTM and CDR2 ANQGSEA. The CDR3 protein is CSVEVETGNPHGYTF. For the CDR3, the DNA is TGCAGCGTTGAAGTGGAGACAGGGAATCCGCATGGCTACACCTTC.

The rearrangement joins TRBV10-3 to TRBJ2-2; a weak D match, TRBD1 (5 bases). The CDR3 sequence is 12 residues long. Germline loops: CDR1 ENHRY, CDR2 SYGVKD. This chain's CDR3 is CGAGKNTGELFF. DNA of the CDR3: TGTGGTGCAGGGAAGAACACCGGGGAGCTGTTTTTT.

This clone was observed a handful of times. The rearrangement joins TRBV4-1 to TRBJ1-2, with 10 bases that match TRBD1. V dropped 2 bases and J dropped 6; count of bases not matched to a gene: 3. The CDR3 has 14 amino acids. Germline V lookup: CDR1 MGHRA, CDR2 YSYEKL. CDR3 amino acids: CASSQLGQGDGYTF. The CDR3 DNA reads as TGCGCCAGCAGCCAACTAGGACAGGGGGATGGCTACACCTTC.

J is TRBJ2-1 and V is TRBV10-1, with 10 bases lining up with TRBD1. Germline CDR1 is WNHNN and CDR2 is SYGVQD (reference sequence). The CDR3 has 14 amino acids. V lost 4 bases to trimming and J lost 8 bases; unmatched junction nucleotides: 5. The CDR3 bases are TGCGCCAGCAGTGCGGGACAGGGGCCGGATGAGCAGTTCTTC. It codes for CASSAGQGPDEQFF.

This clone was seen a few times. The V gene is TRBV9, the J gene TRBJ2-7; TRBD1 matches 9 bases. Trimming cost V 3 bases and J 4 bases; bases outside gene matches: 8. In germline, CDR1 is SGDLS, CDR2 YYNGEE. The CDR3 spans 15 residues. As DNA, the CDR3 is TGTGCCAGCAGCGGACCGGGACAGGGTTTTTACGAGCAGTACTTC. It specifies CASSGPGQGFYEQYF.

This chain connects TRBV28 to TRBJ1-2; D is perhaps TRBD1 (6 bases). CDR1 is MDHEN and CDR2 is SYDVKM in the germline V gene. Trimming removed 1 base from V and 8 bases from J, with 14 bases in between. The CDR3 length is 14 residues. The CDR3, as DNA: TGTGCCAGCAGTTTATTCCGTACGACAGGCGGCTACACCTTC. Residues: CASSLFRTTGGYTF.

This chain links TRBV28 with TRBJ2-7; D is tentatively TRBD1 or TRBD2 (5 bases each). The germline gives CDR1 MDHEN, CDR2 SYDVKM. V lost 7 bases and J lost 7, with 17 bases in between. The CDR3 has 13 amino acids. The CDR3, as DNA: TGTGCCAGCATGGGGGAATTTTTTTGGGAGCAGTACTTC. It translates to CASMGEFFWEQYF.

This clone has only a few counts. The genes are TRBV2 and TRBJ1-1, with no clear D. This CDR3 comprises 13 residues. V was pared by 5 bases and J by 0 bases, with 7 bases between. CDR1 is SNHLY, CDR2 FYNNEI, per germline. In DNA form, the CDR3 reads TGTGCCAGCAGTCAGGACCTGAACACTGAAGCTTTCTTT. It codes for CASSQDLNTEAFF.

Only a few counts were recorded for this clone. The rearrangement uses TRBV28 and TRBJ1-1; the D is unclear. CDR3 length: 10 residues. The ends were cut back, 11 bases at V and 1 base at J, with 5 bases in the middle. Germline CDR1 MDHEN, CDR2 SYDVKM. The CDR3 is CAVRNTEAFF. In DNA form, the CDR3 reads TGTGCCGTTAGGAACACTGAAGCTTTCTTT.